The T cell receptor beta chain under discussion was sequenced for a study of cytotoxic CD8 clonotypes in ibrutinib-treated CLL. Repertoires were generated with immunoSEQ multiplex PCR, while TCRdb's copy carries only in-frame clones and drops some. The sample lists roughly 220,000 clones, approximately 79% occurring once. General observations from the study: Public clonotypes, an uncommon group, contracted or remained stable on treatment.

V dropped 8 bases and J dropped 4 bases, with 9 bases sitting between them. Germline V gene lookup returns CDR1 DFQATT and CDR2 SNEGSKA (reference sequence). This CDR3 comprises 11 residues. Remarks on this clone: Its antigen is unidentified.

This sequence was found in a human donor with chronic lymphocytic leukemia. Sequenced here: PBMCs, sampled after 12 months of ibrutinib treatment. The chain is built from TRBV20-1 and TRBJ2-1; D perhaps matches TRBD2 (5 bases). The CDR3 is CSIERYNEQFF. The CDR3 bases are TGCAGTATAGAGCGGTACAATGAGCAGTTCTTC.